The 19 T cell receptor beta chains in this list originate from one sample, sequenced in a study of T-cell reconstitution after alpha-beta-depleted transplantation in children. Unique molecular identifiers were used to barcode this TCRbeta library. Each CDR3 protein is one row after TCRdb ran MiXCR on the PCR reads. This table has roughly 300,000 distinct CDR3 sequences, 9.5% to 13% appearing once. The sample in question was peripheral blood, obtained 180 days after TCRalphabeta/CD19-depleted stem cell transplant. The receptor set was obtained from a male patient between 2 and 10 years old who had a stem cell transplant for chronic granulomatous disease, so the T cells may come from the graft donor.

This clonotype was counted ten times or more. The rearrangement uses TRBV20-1 and TRBJ2-1; 14 bases line up with TRBD2. CDR1 is DFQATT and CDR2 is SNEGSKA in the germline V gene (reference sequence). The CDR3 runs to 16 residues. J lost 6 bases, V lost 6 bases, and 10 bases had no gene match. The CDR3 here is CSAWGLAGANTNEQFF. The CDR3 DNA reads TGCAGTGCCTGGGGACTAGCGGGAGCAAATACCAATGAGCAGTTCTTC.

The table lists this clonotype with many counts. The V gene is TRBV6-2 or TRBV6-3, the J gene TRBJ1-1; maybe TRBD1 (6 bases). Trimming took 2 bases from V and 1 from J, leaving 17 bases between them. CDR3 length: 17 residues. Germline V gene lookup returns CDR1 MNHEY and CDR2 SVGEGT. Here the CDR3 DNA reads TGTGCCAGCAGTTACCACCGACGGGGGGCCGGGAACACTGAAGCTTTCTTT. It translates to CASSYHRRGAGNTEAFF.

This clonotype was observed many times. The chain combines TRBV29-1 with TRBJ2-3; perhaps TRBD2 as D (5 bases). The CDR3 consists of 12 residues. V lost 4 bases to trimming and J lost 1 base, with 6 bases between them. Germline CDR1 and CDR2: SQVTM and ANQGSEA. CDR3 coding DNA: TGCAGCGTTGGAGCGGGCACAGATACGCAGTATTTT. Encoded protein: CSVGAGTDTQYF.

This clonotype was found many times. This chain connects TRBV6-1 to TRBJ2-5; TRBD2 aligns across 7 bases. Germline values: CDR1 MNHNS, CDR2 SASEGT. Trimming removed 6 bases from V and 0 bases from J; junction bases left unmatched: 4. The CDR3 is 14 residues long. CDR3 sequence reads: CASRLGGDQETQYF. DNA for the CDR3: TGTGCCAGCAGGCTGGGGGGGGACCAAGAGACCCAGTACTTC.

This clonotype has a count of ten or more. The chain joins TRBV4-2 to TRBJ1-3, with 10 positions matching TRBD1. Looked up from germline, CDR1 is LGHNA and CDR2 is YNFKEQ. The CDR3 has 16 residues. V lost 3 bases, J lost 3 bases, and 5 bases stayed unmatched. Here the CDR3 reads CASSHDGTGVGNTIYF. The CDR3 region has the DNA TGTGCCAGCAGCCATGACGGGACAGGGGTTGGAAACACCATATATTTT.

This rearrangement joins TRBV5-4 to TRBJ2-4; D may be TRBD1 (5 bases). V was shortened by 4 bases and J by 5 bases, with 13 bases between the two germline ends. CDR1 is SGHNT and CDR2 is YYREEE in the germline V gene (reference sequence). The CDR3 is 14 amino acids. CDR3 in DNA: TGTGCCAGCAGCGACATGGGGCGCCAAAACATTCAGTACTTC. It yields the protein CASSDMGRQNIQYF.

This clonotype was found many times. The V call is TRBV6-5, the J call TRBJ1-1; D not certain. CDR1 and CDR2 from the germline V gene are MNHEY and SVGAGI. V was shortened by 0 bases and J by 3 bases, with 8 bases between the two germline ends. This CDR3 region has 14 residues. The CDR3 reads CASSYSLKDTEAFF. The CDR3 coding sequence is TGTGCCAGCAGTTACTCGTTAAAGGACACTGAAGCTTTCTTT.

Ten or more counts support this clonotype. The chain combines TRBV19 with TRBJ2-1, with 12 bases fitting TRBD2. With 2 bases clipped from V and 8 bases from J, the junction kept 10 bases outside the gene matches. Germline loops: CDR1 LNHDA, CDR2 SQIVND (reference sequence). The CDR3 contains 17 residues. CDR3 DNA sequence: TGTGCCAGTAGTATAAGGGCTAGCGGGAGGGCCAGCGATGAGCAGTTCTTC. It translates to CASSIRASGRASDEQFF.

This clonotype was counted ten times or more. V is TRBV4-3 and J is TRBJ2-5; a weak D match, TRBD2 (7 bases). Germline CDR1 reads LGHNA; CDR2 reads YSLEER. V lost 5 bases, J lost 2 bases, and 12 bases lay in between. This CDR3 contains 14 residues. The CDR3 bases are TGCGCCAGCAGCTCGAAGGGGGGGCAAGAGACCCAGTACTTC. It specifies CASSSKGGQETQYF.

This clonotype was counted ten times or more. The chain links TRBV7-3 to TRBJ2-7, with unresolved D. CDR3 length: 14 amino acids. Germline CDR1 reads SGHTA; CDR2 reads FQGTGA. Trimming pared 1 base from V and 3 bases from J, leaving 10 bases between. CDR3: CASSLMGPGYEQYF. Written as DNA, the CDR3 is TGTGCCAGCAGCTTAATGGGTCCGGGCTACGAGCAGTACTTC. Full variable domain (outside the CDR3, taken from reference TRBV7-3 and TRBJ2-7): GAGVSQTPSNKVTEKGKYVELRCDPISGHTALYWYRQSLGQGPEFLIYFQGTGAADDSGLPNDRFFAVRPEGSVSTLKIQRTERGDSAVYLCASSLMGPGYEQYFGPGTRLTVT.

This clonotype was found many times. The rearrangement joins TRBV9 to TRBJ2-3, with D unresolved. Germline assignment: CDR1 SGDLS and CDR2 YYNGEE. The V end lost 0 bases, the J end lost 2 bases, and 7 bases lay between the germline ends. The CDR3 totals 14 residues. CDR3 sequence: CASSVEGHTDTQYF. CDR3 sequence (DNA): TGTGCCAGCAGCGTAGAGGGTCACACAGATACGCAGTATTTT.

This clonotype was detected many times. The chain uses TRBV20-1 and TRBJ2-2; D is tentatively TRBD1 or TRBD2 (5 bases each). V lost 5 bases, J lost 4 bases, and 14 bases lay in between. The CDR3 runs 14 residues. Germline V lookup: CDR1 DFQATT, CDR2 SNEGSKA (reference sequence). Here the CDR3 DNA reads TGCAGTGCTCAGAGGGGTCCGGGCACCGGGGAGCTGTTTTTT. The encoded protein is CSAQRGPGTGELFF.

Concerning this clonotype: A much larger clone differs by one base, so this may be a read error. The chain carries TRBV24-1 and TRBJ2-6, with TRBD2 as a possible D gene (6 bases). V lost 11 bases to trimming and J lost 0 bases, with 25 bases between them. This CDR3 has 19 residues. Germline V CDR1 and CDR2: KGHDR, SFDVKD. CDR3 sequence: CASCWHPVWGLSGANVLTF. CDR3 DNA sequence: TGTGCCAGCTGTTGGCACCCAGTGTGGGGACTCTCTGGGGCCAACGTCCTGACTTTC.

The table lists this clonotype with a count of one. Since a much larger clone is just one base distant, this may be a read error. The V gene is TRBV5-6, the J gene TRBJ1-5; 7 bases are shared with TRBD1. Germline V gene sequence: CDR1 SGHDT, CDR2 YYEEEE. The CDR3 extends over 14 amino acids. The CDR3 region is CASSLGQSHQLQHF. In DNA, the CDR3 is TGTGCCAGCAGTTTGGGACAGTCTCATCAGCTCCAGCATTTT.

This clonotype was detected many times. V gene TRBV28 combines with J gene TRBJ2-3; 7 bases are a match to TRBD2. The CDR3 covers 15 residues. After removal of 6 bases from V and 2 bases from J, the junction contained 8 bases not matched to a gene. The germline gives CDR1 MDHEN, CDR2 SYDVKM. In nucleotides, the CDR3 is TGTGCCAGCAGCTCCCCTAGCGGACTCACAGATACGCAGTATTTT. Translation gives CASSSPSGLTDTQYF.

This clonotype was observed many times. This rearrangement joins TRBV5-1 to TRBJ2-6; 7 bases line up with TRBD1. The trim removed 2 bases at V and 2 bases at J, leaving 7 bases unmatched. The germline CDR1 and CDR2 sequences are SGHRS and YFSETQ. CDR3 length: 17 residues. CDR3 region: CASSLRGPSAGANVLTF. The CDR3 DNA sequence: TGCGCCAGCAGCTTAAGGGGGCCCAGTGCTGGGGCCAACGTCCTGACTTTC.

This clonotype occurred many times. The chain has TRBV10-2 and TRBJ2-3; D ambiguous. The CDR3 has 13 amino acids. Trimming took 0 bases from V and 1 from J, leaving 2 bases between them. Germline loops: CDR1 WSHSY, CDR2 SAAADI. The CDR3 region is CASSESGTDTQYF. CDR3 DNA sequence: TGCGCCAGCAGTGAGTCGGGCACAGATACGCAGTATTTT.

This clonotype showed up many times. The chain links TRBV5-8 to TRBJ1-6; no reliable D call. The germline V gene encodes CDR1 SGHTS and CDR2 YDEGEE. The CDR3 is 16 amino acids. Trimming stripped 0 bases from V and 9 bases from J, with 16 bases between. As DNA, the CDR3 is TGTGCCAGCAGCTTGGAAGGACGAAAAACGGGTTCACCCCTCCACTTT. It translates to CASSLEGRKTGSPLHF.

This clonotype appeared many times. The rearrangement links TRBV27 to TRBJ2-1; the D gene is possibly TRBD2 (5 bases). Germline V gene lookup returns CDR1 MNHEY and CDR2 SMNVEV (reference sequence). The CDR3 covers 13 residues. V was shortened by 3 bases and J by 8 bases, with 11 bases between the two germline ends. The CDR3 protein is CASSFGLGYEQFF. The CDR3 nucleotides are TGTGCCAGCAGTTTCGGACTCGGCTATGAGCAGTTCTTC.